Listed here are 19 T cell receptor beta chains from one sample, sequenced in a study of long-term antiretroviral therapy in people with HIV. Run at survey level, the immunoSEQ assay was version v3.0. TCRdb's copy holds only in-frame clones and misses some; the assay was immunoSEQ multiplex PCR. Among 17,000 or so clones listed, 60% to 85% were seen once. Here the sequenced sample was unsorted PBMCs, taken less than 2.2 years before starting antiretroviral therapy. The receptors were sampled from a man aged 25 to 40 with HIV.

The CDR3: CASSGAVANTGELFF. The CDR3 nucleotides read TGTGCCAGCAGCGGGGCAGTGGCGAACACCGGGGAGCTGTTTTTT. The rearrangement links TRBV11-3 to TRBJ2-2; TRBD1 might be the D (5 bases). The CDR3 loop spans 15 amino acids. Germline V gene data show CDR1 as SGHNT and CDR2 as YENEEA. Trimming shortened V by 5 bases and J by 0 bases, and 10 bases separated the two germline ends.

V usage is TRBV7-9 and J usage is TRBJ2-5; D might be TRBD1 (6 bases). V lost 3 bases to trimming and J lost 3 bases, with 14 bases between them. The CDR3 has 15 amino acids. Germline V CDR1 and CDR2: SEHNR, FQNEAQ (reference sequence). In DNA, the CDR3 is TGTGCCAGCAGCTTCGGAGGACAGTCAGAAGAGACCCAGTACTTC. Translated, it gives CASSFGGQSEETQYF.

The chain carries TRBV18 and TRBJ2-7, with D perhaps TRBD2 (5 bases). The CDR3 sequence is 16 residues long. Germline V gene data show CDR1 as KGHSH and CDR2 as LQKENI. The V end was cut by 3 bases, the J end by 7 bases, with 22 bases between. The CDR3 nucleotides are TGTGCCAGCTCACCCCCCTCGGGAAAGGAGAAATGGGAGCAGTACTTC. Its translation: CASSPPSGKEKWEQYF.

The rearrangement uses TRBV14 and TRBJ2-2, with D tentatively TRBD1 (7 bases). V was cut by 1 base and J by 1 base, with 16 bases left in between. This CDR3 region has 18 residues. The V gene's germline CDR1 is SGHDN and CDR2 FVKESK. The CDR3 protein is CASSQGGRGALNTGELFF. DNA for the CDR3: TGTGCCAGCAGCCAAGGCGGCAGGGGGGCTTTGAACACCGGGGAGCTGTTTTTT.

This chain connects TRBV12-5 to TRBJ1-6; D is perhaps TRBD1 (5 bases). Deletions cut 1 base from V and 9 bases from J, with 13 bases between. The CDR3 runs to 15 residues. Per germline, CDR1 LGHNT and CDR2 FRNRAP. CDR3 bases: TGTGCTAGTGGTTTGGACAGCGCCGGGGGTTCACCCCTCCACTTT. Its translation: CASGLDSAGGSPLHF.

The chain has TRBV7-9 and TRBJ2-7; 8 bases line up with TRBD2. Germline V CDR1 and CDR2: SEHNR, FQNEAQ (reference sequence). V lost 5 bases to trimming and J lost 5 bases; unmatched junction nucleotides: 8. The CDR3 has 14 amino acids. Written as DNA, the CDR3 is TGTGCCAGCAGCCAGAATGGACTAGCCAACGAGCAGTACTTC. It codes for CASSQNGLANEQYF.

The chain carries TRBV5-4 and TRBJ2-1; a weak D match, TRBD2 (5 bases). Trimming took off 4 bases at V and 0 bases at J, with 14 bases between the two ends. The germline V gene has CDR1 SGHNT and CDR2 YYREEE (reference sequence). The CDR3 runs 16 residues. The CDR3 reads CASSATSGSSYNEQFF. CDR3 DNA sequence: TGTGCCAGCAGCGCAACCTCGGGATCCTCCTACAATGAGCAGTTCTTC.

The J gene is TRBJ2-7, the V gene TRBV19; D remains ambiguous. V lost 8 bases to trimming and J lost 2 bases, with 13 bases between them. The CDR3 is made up of 13 amino acids. Germline V gene lookup returns CDR1 LNHDA and CDR2 SQIVND (reference sequence). The CDR3 protein is CASPTGPPYEQYF. The CDR3 nucleotides are TGTGCCAGTCCTACCGGGCCCCCCTACGAGCAGTACTTC.

V and J are TRBV10-3 and TRBJ1-2; maybe TRBD1 (5 bases). CDR1 is ENHRY, CDR2 SYGVKD, per germline. The CDR3 is 15 residues long. Trimming pared 6 bases from V and 2 bases from J, leaving 16 bases between. The CDR3 spells CAISVGGEKNYGYTF. The CDR3 bases are TGTGCCATCAGCGTGGGGGGGGAAAAGAACTATGGCTACACCTTC.

This rearrangement joins TRBV27 to TRBJ1-5, with TRBD1 identical over 9 bases. V shed 5 bases, J shed 5 bases, and the junction held 4 bases outside the gene matches. This CDR3 contains 14 residues. CDR1 MNHEY and CDR2 SMNVEV come from the germline V gene (reference sequence). This chain's CDR3 is CASSLGQGYQPQHF. The CDR3 bases are TGTGCCAGCAGTCTAGGACAGGGGTATCAGCCCCAGCATTTT.

V usage is TRBV7-9 and J usage is TRBJ1-1; D remains unclear. The V gene's germline CDR1 is SEHNR and CDR2 FQNEAQ (reference sequence). V was clipped by 8 bases and J by 6 bases, with 16 bases between them. CDR3 length: 13 amino acids. The DNA of the CDR3 is TGTGCCAGCGGGCGCGATTATGCGGCTGAAGCTTTCTTT. It encodes CASGRDYAAEAFF.

The chain links TRBV9 to TRBJ2-6; the match to TRBD1 covers 7 bases. The trim removed 3 bases at V and 0 bases at J, leaving 6 bases unmatched. The germline V gene has CDR1 SGDLS and CDR2 YYNGEE. The CDR3 covers 17 residues. The CDR3: CASSGAGGGSGANVLTF. In DNA, the CDR3 is TGTGCCAGCAGCGGCGCAGGGGGTGGCTCTGGGGCCAACGTCCTGACTTTC.

The V call is TRBV9, the J call TRBJ2-1; TRBD2 agrees at 7 bases. The CDR3 length is 13 residues. Germline V gene data show CDR1 as SGDLS and CDR2 as YYNGEE. V lost 3 bases and J lost 14; bases outside the gene matches: 11. The CDR3 is CASSADSSGTKFF. The CDR3 nucleotides are TGTGCCAGCAGCGCAGACTCTAGCGGAACCAAGTTCTTC.

The rearrangement uses TRBV5-4 and TRBJ2-5, with no clear D. CDR3 length: 15 amino acids. The V gene's germline CDR1 is SGHNT and CDR2 YYREEE (reference sequence). Trimming shortened V by 4 bases and J by 1 base, and 14 bases separated the two germline ends. The CDR3 coding sequence is TGTGCCAGCAGCCTCCAGCAGCGTATCCAAGAGACCCAGTACTTC. The encoded protein is CASSLQQRIQETQYF.

The rearrangement uses TRBV14 and TRBJ1-2; TRBD1 matches 10 bases. This CDR3 is built from 14 residues. Trimming removed 3 bases from V and 6 bases from J; junction bases left unmatched: 4. Germline CDR1 and CDR2: SGHDN and FVKESK. The CDR3 DNA reads as TGTGCCAGCAGCCACGGGACAGGGGAGAATGGCTACACCTTC. Amino acids: CASSHGTGENGYTF.

This chain links TRBV27 with TRBJ2-6; unclear D gene. V lost 1 base to trimming and J lost 0 bases, with 7 bases between them. The CDR3 consists of 16 residues. Germline-derived CDR1 and CDR2 are MNHEY and SMNVEV (reference sequence). CDR3 sequence reads: CASSLFVASGANVLTF. CDR3 nucleotide sequence: TGTGCCAGCAGTTTATTTGTGGCCTCTGGGGCCAACGTCCTGACTTTC. Variable domain in full (rest from reference TRBV27 and TRBJ2-6): EAQVTQNPRYLITVTGKKLTVTCSQNMNHEYMSWYRQDPGLGLRQIYYSMNVEVTDKGDVPEGYKVSRKEKRNFPLILESPSPNQTSLYFCASSLFVASGANVLTFGAGSRLTVL.

The J gene is TRBJ2-2, the V gene TRBV12-5; 12 positions match TRBD2. Germline CDR1 is LGHNT and CDR2 is FRNRAP. The V segment lost 4 bases and the J segment 6 bases; nucleotides outside the gene matches: 6. The CDR3 sequence is 16 residues long. This CDR3 is CASGSQLAGGPGELFF. DNA of the CDR3: TGTGCTAGTGGTTCGCAACTAGCGGGGGGACCCGGGGAGCTGTTTTTT.

The chain uses TRBV6-6 and TRBJ2-2; no reliable D call. V was shortened by 1 base and J by 7 bases, with 7 bases between the two germline ends. The germline gives CDR1 MNHNY, CDR2 SVGAGI (reference sequence). The CDR3 totals 13 residues. CDR3 amino acids: CASSYLAVGELFF. The CDR3 nucleotides read TGTGCCAGCAGTTACTTGGCCGTCGGGGAGCTGTTTTTT.

In this sample, this clone is medium-sized. V and J are TRBV11-2 and TRBJ1-1; D is unclear. Trimming left V 5 bases short and J 1 base short, with 8 bases between. Germline loops: CDR1 SGHAT, CDR2 FQNNGV. This CDR3 is built from 13 residues. The CDR3 loop is CASSPIQNTEAFF. In DNA form, the CDR3 reads TGTGCCAGCAGCCCTATTCAGAACACTGAAGCTTTCTTT.